The sequence of this T cell receptor (beta chain) was determined in a study of T cell changes during pregnancy in multiple sclerosis. This CDR3 comprises 14 residues. Germline CDR1 reads SQVTM; CDR2 reads ANQGSEA. V lost 3 bases to trimming and J lost 2 bases, with 12 bases between them. This clone is a singleton in its sample. TCRdb's table, derived via immunoSEQ multiplex PCR, lists solely in-frame clones and lacks some. In the table there are approximately 40,000 clones, about 85% of which are singletons. J is TRBJ2-3 and V is TRBV29-1; D remains ambiguous. Here the sequenced sample was CD4+ T cells from peripheral blood mononuclear cells, taken in the second trimester of pregnancy. This receptor was taken from a female donor with multiple sclerosis, enrolled in a pregnancy study. CDR3 sequence reads: CSVDGQLPTDTQYF. The CDR3 DNA sequence: TGCAGCGTTGATGGGCAGCTACCCACAGATACGCAGTATTTT.